Each of the 6 T cell receptor beta chains below was sequenced from the same sample in a study of blood T cell repertoires in COVID-19. The table came from immunoSEQ multiplex PCR; TCRdb's copy has only in-frame clones and leaves some out. Here the sample spans approximately 400,000 clones, 70% to 90% being singletons. Sample: PBMCs or T cells enriched from blood (not recorded which). These receptor sequences come from a man under 40 who had recovered from COVID-19.

The genes are TRBV2 and TRBJ1-2, with D hard to call. The germline V and J ends were trimmed by 7 bases and 6 bases, with 18 bases remaining between them. The CDR3 is 14 residues long. Per the germline V gene, CDR1 is SNHLY and CDR2 is FYNNEI. Here the CDR3 DNA reads TGTGCCAGCAAGGGAGAACGCCCGGGTAATGGCTACACCTTC. Translated: CASKGERPGNGYTF. The entire variable domain, with the rest obtained from reference TRBV2 and TRBJ1-2, is as follows: EPEVTQTPSHQVTQMGQEVILRCVPISNHLYFYWYRQILGQKVEFLVSFYNNEISEKSEIFDDQFSVERPDGSNFTLKIRSTKLEDSAMYFCASKGERPGNGYTFGSGTRLTVV.

The rearrangement uses TRBV6-7 and TRBJ1-5; 7 nucleotides align to TRBD1. TRBV6-7 is flagged as an ORF with uncertain function. This CDR3 has 15 residues. V gave up 2 bases and J gave up 3 bases; unmatched junction bases: 4. The chain's CDR3 is CASSYPGGNNQPQHF. The DNA of the CDR3 is TGTGCCAGCAGTTACCCAGGGGGGAACAATCAGCCCCAGCATTTT.

This sequence joins TRBV5-6 and TRBJ1-6; D ambiguous. Trimming shortened V by 0 bases and J by 0 bases, and 7 bases separated the two germline ends. Looked up from germline, CDR1 is SGHDT and CDR2 is YYEEEE. This CDR3 comprises 16 residues. CDR3 DNA: TGTGCCAGCAGCTTGGGGGCAGGCTCCTATAATTCACCCCTCCACTTT. It codes for CASSLGAGSYNSPLHF.

The chain combines TRBV7-2 with TRBJ1-1; no firm D call. Germline V gene sequence: CDR1 SGHTA, CDR2 FQGNSA. CDR3 length: 14 residues. Deletions cut 2 bases from V and 0 bases from J, with 7 bases between. For the CDR3, the DNA is TGTGCCAGCAGCTTAAGGCGGATGAACACTGAAGCTTTCTTT. This translates into CASSLRRMNTEAFF. Using reference TRBV7-2 and TRBJ1-1 for the parts outside the CDR3, the full variable domain is GAGVSQSPSNKVTEKGKDVELRCDPISGHTALYWYRQSLGQGLEFLIYFQGNSAPDKSGLPSDRFSAERTGGSVSTLTIQRTQQEDSAVYLCASSLRRMNTEAFFGQGTRLTVV.

The genes are TRBV5-1 and TRBJ1-1, with TRBD1 as a possible D gene (5 bases). Trimming left V 4 bases short and J 1 base short, with 8 bases between. CDR1 is SGHRS and CDR2 is YFSETQ in the germline V gene. The CDR3 consists of 13 residues. The CDR3: CASSGDWNTEAFF. The CDR3 nucleotides read TGCGCCAGCAGCGGGGACTGGAACACTGAAGCTTTCTTT.

J is TRBJ2-3 and V is TRBV10-2, with 7 bases fitting TRBD2. Germline assignment: CDR1 WSHSY and CDR2 SAAADI. This CDR3 contains 15 residues. V shed 0 bases, J shed 4 bases, and the junction held 4 bases outside the gene matches. The CDR3 protein is CASSESGGSADTQYF. The CDR3 DNA reads as TGCGCCAGCAGTGAGTCGGGAGGGTCGGCAGATACGCAGTATTTT.